The T cell receptor (beta chain) under discussion was sequenced for a study of T cells in Graves' hyperthyroidism and ophthalmopathy. Study details: Pretreatment peripheral blood was obtained at initial diagnosis.

The investigators amplified TCR beta CDR3 regions from RNA transcripts. First-round RT-PCR of the TCR CDR3 relied on the HTBI primer set. TCRdb reprocessed the multiplex PCR reads with MiXCR, giving one entry per CDR3 protein. The sample has 500,000 to 650,000 distinct CDR3 sequences; roughly 15% are singletons. Trimming at V came to 6 bases and at J to 0 bases, leaving 4 bases not matched to a gene. The CDR3 has 13 residues. The germline V gene encodes CDR1 SQVTM and CDR2 ANQGSEA. Under 3 months was the duration of disease in ophthalmopathy patients, who also had a Clinical Activity Score of at least 3 and a NOSPECS grade of at least 4. Reasons for excluding patients were uncontrolled infection, other autoimmune disease, pregnancy or lactation. Diagnoses used clinical symptoms, serum thyroxine and TRAb, thyroid ultrasound and orbital computed tomography.

The chain carries TRBV29-1 and TRBJ1-1, with 7 nucleotides matching TRBD1. This receptor was obtained from a woman in her 50s with Graves' ophthalmopathy. Sequencing was performed on blood. CDR3 region: CSVLQGLNTEAFF. The CDR3 DNA reads as TGCAGCGTATTACAGGGGCTGAACACTGAAGCTTTCTTT. The variable domain in full, with the rest retrieved from reference TRBV29-1 and TRBJ1-1, is SAVISQKPSRDICQRGTSLTIQCQVDSQVTMMFWYRQQPGQSLTLIATANQGSEATYESGFVIDKFPISRPNLTFSTLTVSNMSPEDSSIYLCSVLQGLNTEAFFGQGTRLTVV.